This is a list of T cell receptor beta chains from one sample in a study of blood T cell repertoires in COVID-19. The repertoire was sequenced with immunoSEQ multiplex PCR; TCRdb's copy has only in-frame clones and lacks some. In the table there are 210,000 or so clones, roughly 78% of which are singletons. The sequencing input was peripheral blood. These receptors all stem from a woman aged 80 or over with active or convalescent COVID-19. CDR3s include the opening cysteine and the closing phenylalanine or tryptophan. D genes are given only for firm matches. Where a row states a size, it is once, few, many or the class of an expanded clone; other rows omit it.

V	D	size	J	CDR3	DNA
TRBV19	TRBD1	NA	TRBJ1-2	CASRTSGTGVGYTF	TGTGCCAGTAGGACATCCGGGACAGGGGTCGGCTACACCTTC
TRBV7-9	TRBD1	NA	TRBJ2-3	CASSYPTGGRTDTQYF	TGTGCCAGCAGCTACCCGACAGGGGGCCGCACAGATACGCAGTATTTT
TRBV3-1/TRBV3-2	NA	NA	TRBJ2-7	CASSRTTVNEQYF	TGTGCCAGCAGCCGAACGACAGTAAACGAGCAGTACTTC
TRBV6-5	NA	NA	TRBJ2-1	CASSYLGQGGSNEQFF	TGTGCCAGCAGTTACCTCGGCCAAGGGGGAAGCAATGAGCAGTTCTTC
TRBV9	TRBD1	NA	TRBJ2-2	CASSLGQGNTGELFF	TGTGCCAGCAGCCTGGGACAGGGAAACACCGGGGAGCTGTTTTTT
TRBV5-1	TRBD1	NA	TRBJ1-6	CASSYSTGGDYNSPLHF	TGCGCCAGCAGCTACAGTACAGGGGGCGACTATAATTCACCCCTCCACTTT
TRBV5-8	TRBD2	NA	TRBJ2-1	CASSSSGVSRQFF	TGTGCCAGCAGCTCGAGCGGGGTGAGTAGGCAGTTCTTC
TRBV5-1	NA	NA	TRBJ2-5	CASSFGRTGPSQETQYF	TGCGCCAGCAGCTTTGGCCGGACTGGCCCATCGCAAGAGACCCAGTACTTC
TRBV19	TRBD1	NA	TRBJ1-5	CASSTMGQSNQPQHF	TGTGCCAGTAGTACGATGGGACAGTCTAATCAGCCCCAGCATTTT
TRBV19	TRBD2	NA	TRBJ2-1	CASSIDKPGLVFVNEQFF	TGTGCCAGTAGTATAGATAAGCCGGGACTAGTTTTTGTCAATGAGCAGTTCTTC
TRBV11-2	TRBD1	NA	TRBJ1-3	CASSFRTGFGNTIYF	TGTGCCAGCAGCTTCAGGACAGGGTTCGGAAACACCATATATTTT
TRBV6-5	TRBD1	NA	TRBJ1-4	CASRTGTGTRKLFF	TGTGCCAGCAGAACCGGGACAGGGACGAGAAAACTGTTTTTT
TRBV19	NA	once	TRBJ2-7	CASSPLNQRGEQYF	TGTGCCAGTAGTCCCCTCAACCAACGGGGCGAGCAGTACTTC
TRBV9	NA	NA	TRBJ2-3	CASSVEASPDTQYF	TGTGCCAGCAGCGTAGAAGCTTCTCCGGATACGCAGTATTTT
TRBV18	TRBD2	NA	TRBJ2-3	CASSPTSGNTDTQYF	TGTGCCAGCTCCCCGACTAGCGGTAACACAGATACGCAGTATTTT
TRBV3-1/TRBV3-2	TRBD1	NA	TRBJ2-1	CASSRNLTGGSYNEQFF	TGTGCCAGCAGCCGAAACCTCACAGGGGGCTCCTACAATGAGCAGTTCTTC
TRBV5-1	TRBD1	NA	TRBJ2-1	CASSLGQGAYNEQFF	TGCGCCAGCAGCTTGGGCCAGGGGGCATACAATGAGCAGTTCTTC
TRBV9	NA	NA	TRBJ2-2	CASSEGQGPGTGELFF	TGTGCCAGCAGCGAGGGTCAGGGGCCGGGCACCGGGGAGCTGTTTTTT
TRBV5-4	NA	few	TRBJ2-1	CASSLLESYNEQFF	TGTGCCAGCAGCTTGCTTGAGTCCTACAATGAGCAGTTCTTC
TRBV19	NA	many	TRBJ1-6	CATANPRRNSPLHF	TGTGCCACCGCGAACCCCAGGAGGAATTCACCCCTCCACTTT
TRBV27	NA	once	TRBJ1-1	CASSLIGAEAFF	TGTGCCAGCAGTTTAATCGGGGCTGAAGCTTTCTTT
TRBV6-5	TRBD2	NA	TRBJ2-1	CASRPGLAGYNEQFF	TGTGCCAGCAGGCCGGGACTAGCGGGGTACAATGAGCAGTTCTTC
TRBV4-2	NA	NA	TRBJ1-1	CASSQERHLNTEAFF	TGTGCCAGCAGCCAAGAACGACACCTCAACACTGAAGCTTTCTTT
TRBV2	NA	NA	TRBJ1-2	CASVEAGNYGYTF	TGTGCCAGCGTGGAGGCCGGGAACTATGGCTACACCTTC
TRBV19	TRBD1	NA	TRBJ1-5	CASSDRDSSNQPQHF	TGTGCCAGTAGTGACCGGGACAGTAGCAATCAGCCCCAGCATTTT
TRBV19	TRBD1	NA	TRBJ2-4	CASSPRQGAIVIQYF	TGTGCCAGTAGTCCCAGACAGGGGGCTATTGTCATTCAGTACTTC
TRBV12-2	NA	NA	TRBJ2-7	CASRLGARDSAYEQYF	TGTGCAAGTCGCTTAGGGGCCCGAGACAGTGCCTACGAGCAGTACTTC
TRBV11-2	NA	NA	TRBJ2-5	CASRPQEAQETQYF	TGTGCCAGCAGGCCCCAAGAAGCCCAAGAGACCCAGTACTTC
TRBV7-2	NA	NA	TRBJ1-2	CASSPRNRAEGGYTF	TGTGCCAGCAGCCCCCGCAACAGGGCAGAGGGTGGCTACACCTTC
TRBV7-3	NA	NA	TRBJ1-1	CASSPPRPTGPNTEAFF	TGTGCCAGCAGCCCTCCCCGCCCTACAGGGCCCAACACTGAAGCTTTCTTT
TRBV19	NA	NA	TRBJ1-1	CASSMQGWTEAFF	TGTGCCAGTAGTATGCAGGGATGGACTGAAGCTTTCTTT
TRBV4-3	NA	NA	TRBJ1-1	CASKKDIIGTEAFF	TGCGCCAGCAAAAAGGACATCATTGGAACTGAAGCTTTCTTT
TRBV28	NA	NA	TRBJ1-5	CASSPPQYNQPQHF	TGTGCCAGCAGCCCACCCCAGTACAATCAGCCCCAGCATTTT